This section outlines one T cell receptor beta chain sequence together with its context. In the original analysis: Amplification with reference gene primers provided the estimates of nucleated cell counts. TCRdb's copy holds only in-frame clones and misses some; the assay was immunoSEQ multiplex PCR. From that table come the V and J calls and clone size; the DNA was used to work out D and trimming. Of approximately 120,000 clones listed, 85% were seen once; the top ten hold 3.2%. The data were obtained in a study of blood T cell repertoires in COVID-19. Study background: Sources were T cells, B-cell-depleted T cells, or PBMCs; the material itself was cDNA or gDNA.

Seattle patients were enrolled during active infection and followed longitudinally. The TCR sequence derives from an elderly woman with COVID-19, enrolled during active disease. The sequenced material came from peripheral blood.

The CDR3 region is CASSRRTRNEQFF. The CDR3 coding sequence is TGTGCCAGTAGTAGGCGGACTAGGAATGAGCAGTTCTTC. This chain connects TRBV19 to TRBJ2-1, with 7 bases fitting TRBD2. The CDR3 length is 13 residues. V lost 4 bases to trimming and J lost 7 bases; unmatched junction nucleotides: 4. In germline, CDR1 is LNHDA, CDR2 SQIVND (reference sequence). The variable domain in full, completed from reference TRBV19 and TRBJ2-1, reads DGGITQSPKYLFRKEGQNVTLSCEQNLNHDAMYWYRQDPGQGLRLIYYSQIVNDFQKGDIAEGYSVSREKKESFPLTVTSAQKNPTAFYLCASSRRTRNEQFFGPGTRLTVL.